These T cell receptor beta chains were read from a single sample in a study of shared clonotypes between healthy human individuals. TCRdb keeps only in-frame clones here, not all; method: immunoSEQ multiplex PCR. The sample includes approximately 1.5 million clones, approximately 98.5% of them seen just once. Sequencing used naive CD4+ T cells sorted from blood. Receptors originate from a man between 25 and 39 years old in good health. Both conserved end residues are trimmed from each CDR3. Each record gives: V gene, CDR3 protein.

v_gene: TRBV11-2
CDR3aa: ASSSIQGVNEQY

v_gene: TRBV6-1
CDR3aa: ASSEGRTEAF

v_gene: TRBV2
CDR3aa: ASRGTGGGGGELF

v_gene: TRBV7-2
CDR3aa: ASRLASSYEQY

v_gene: TRBV5-1
CDR3aa: ASSLIRENGYT

v_gene: TRBV5-4
CDR3aa: ASSLSGGGQETQY

v_gene: TRBV5-1
CDR3aa: ASSLAAQGALTGELF

v_gene: TRBV5-1
CDR3aa: ASSLAGTFQETQY

v_gene: TRBV9
CDR3aa: ASSETFGSYNEQF

v_gene: TRBV20-1
CDR3aa: SASPSETQY

v_gene: TRBV29-1
CDR3aa: SAIRDSSNTGELF

v_gene: TRBV19
CDR3aa: ASSIEAGRPNTEAF

v_gene: TRBV6-6
CDR3aa: ASSYSGGAGDEQY

v_gene: TRBV29-1
CDR3aa: SVVTEKLF

v_gene: TRBV28
CDR3aa: ASLPFHAGRNTHEQF

v_gene: TRBV6-5
CDR3aa: ASRGHPQFEAF

v_gene: TRBV14
CDR3aa: ASSQTGGYTEAF

v_gene: TRBV28
CDR3aa: ASSPSGTYEQY

v_gene: TRBV27
CDR3aa: ASSLRGSGELF

v_gene: TRBV5-6
CDR3aa: ASSLEVSYNEQF

v_gene: TRBV27
CDR3aa: ASSWAFDSPQH

v_gene: TRBV28
CDR3aa: ASSFWTQGSSYEQY

v_gene: TRBV7-9
CDR3aa: ASSLVVGTENQPQH

v_gene: TRBV5-4
CDR3aa: ASSLGRGSEQY

v_gene: TRBV6-6
CDR3aa: ASSYSSGRGTGELF

v_gene: TRBV14
CDR3aa: ASSQVRVQETQY

v_gene: TRBV19
CDR3aa: ASGQANYGYT

v_gene: TRBV9
CDR3aa: ASSPLGSPPDTQY

v_gene: TRBV4-1
CDR3aa: ASSLWSRGLTSGKSYEQY

v_gene: TRBV29-1
CDR3aa: SVEERGKTTDTQY